Listed here are 21 T cell receptor beta chains from one sample, sequenced in a study of blood T cells in healthy people across ages. The authors ran a second PCR of about 7 to 11 cycles using a sample-barcoded 5' primer and a J-beta primer mix. TCRdb ran MiXCR on the 5' RACE reads and lists one entry per CDR3 protein. Among about 630,000 distinct CDR3 sequences listed, about 21% were seen once. Sample: blood. The receptor set was obtained from a man aged 65-85 years in good health.

This clonotype showed up many times. The chain links TRBV10-3 to TRBJ1-4, with 7 positions matching TRBD1. The CDR3 is 14 residues long. Unmatched junction bases numbered 8, after V lost 6 bases and J lost 7 bases. The germline V gene encodes CDR1 ENHRY and CDR2 SYGVKD. This CDR3 is CAIRGTESGEKLFF. DNA of the CDR3: TGTGCCATCAGGGGGACAGAAAGTGGTGAAAAACTGTTTTTT.

This clonotype was detected many times. The chain couples TRBV12-3 or TRBV12-4 to TRBJ2-5; 10 nucleotides match TRBD2. This CDR3 has 15 amino acids. V gave up 5 bases and J gave up 2 bases; unmatched junction bases: 5. The DNA of the CDR3 is TGTGCCAGCAGTCTACTAGCGGGACTTCAAGAGACCCAGTACTTC. The encoded protein is CASSLLAGLQETQYF.

V is TRBV7-8 and J is TRBJ2-3, with TRBD2 as a possible D gene (6 bases). Germline values: CDR1 SGHVS, CDR2 FQNEAQ. The length of the CDR3 is 13 residues. The germline V and J ends were trimmed by 4 bases and 6 bases, with 11 bases remaining between them. CDR3 in amino acids: CASSWDREDTQYF. CDR3 bases: TGTGCCAGCAGCTGGGACCGGGAGGATACGCAGTATTTT.

The genes are TRBV29-1 and TRBJ2-5, with 8 nucleotides matching TRBD2. The J call may be wrong; the DNA end is better matched by TRBJ2-1. Germline-derived CDR1 and CDR2 are SQVTM and ANQGSEA. This CDR3 spans 15 amino acids. CDR3 protein: CSVESGGLLRGEQFF. CDR3 in DNA: TGCAGCGTTGAGTCGGGAGGGCTGCTCAGGGGTGAGCAGTTCTTC.

This clonotype was observed a few times. V and J are TRBV5-1 and TRBJ1-3, with unresolved D. The V and J ends lost 7 bases and 4 bases respectively, with 12 bases between them. The CDR3 covers 13 residues. In germline, CDR1 is SGHRS, CDR2 YFSETQ. The CDR3 nucleotides are TGCGCCAGCGCGGGCAGTGACGGAAACACCATATATTTT. Translated: CASAGSDGNTIYF.

This clonotype was counted only a few times. The chain joins TRBV11-2 to TRBJ2-5; TRBD2 matches 11 bases. Trimming removed 1 base from V and 4 bases from J; junction bases left unmatched: 5. The CDR3 loop spans 16 amino acids. Germline V gives CDR1 SGHAT, CDR2 FQNNGV. CDR3 protein: CASSLAVSGRGETQYF. The CDR3, as DNA: TGTGCCAGCAGCTTAGCGGTTAGCGGGAGGGGAGAGACCCAGTACTTC.

The gene calls are TRBV3-1 and TRBJ2-7; D uncertain. Germline-derived CDR1 and CDR2 are LGHDT and YNNKEL (reference sequence). Trimming left V 3 bases short and J 2 bases short, with 14 bases between. The CDR3 sequence is 15 residues long. The CDR3 DNA follows: TGTGCCAGCAGCCAGGAAACCGTGCCCCCCTACGAGCAGTACTTC. Translation gives CASSQETVPPYEQYF.

This clonotype was seen just once. The chain combines TRBV5-1 with TRBJ2-3, with TRBD2 matching over 11 bases. Losses at the gene ends were 4 bases for V and 2 bases for J; bases not matched to a gene: 6. There are 16 residues in the CDR3. Germline-derived CDR1 and CDR2 are SGHRS and YFSETQ. The CDR3, as DNA: TGCGCCAGCAGCCCGACTAGCGGGACTTACACAGATACGCAGTATTTT. It specifies CASSPTSGTYTDTQYF.

V gene TRBV9 combines with J gene TRBJ1-3, with 7 bases lining up with TRBD1. Losses at the gene ends were 3 bases for V and 0 bases for J; bases not matched to a gene: 6. This CDR3 is 16 amino acids long. The germline V gene has CDR1 SGDLS and CDR2 YYNGEE. The CDR3 nucleotides are TGTGCCAGCAGCGCGGACAGGTACAGCTCTGGAAACACCATATATTTT. Translation gives CASSADRYSSGNTIYF. The complete variable domain, with remaining parts taken from reference TRBV9 and TRBJ1-3, reads DSGVTQTPKHLITATGQRVTLRCSPRSGDLSVYWYQQSLDQGLQFLIQYYNGEERAKGNILERFSAQQFPDLHSELNLSSLELGDSALYFCASSADRYSSGNTIYFGEGSWLTVV.

Only a few counts were recorded for this clonotype. The CDR3, as DNA: TGTGCCAGCAGTTACCTCAGCGGCACGCACTCCTACAATGAGCAGTTCTTC. Its protein is CASSYLSGTHSYNEQFF. This chain links TRBV6-2 or TRBV6-3 with TRBJ2-1; a weak D match, TRBD2 (5 bases). V was cut by 2 bases and J by 0 bases, with 14 bases left in between. The CDR3 contains 17 residues. The germline V gene encodes CDR1 MNHEY and CDR2 SVGEGT.

The genes are TRBV3-1 and TRBJ1-3; D uncertain. Trimming took 1 base from V and 0 from J, leaving 7 bases between them. Looked up from germline, CDR1 is LGHDT and CDR2 is YNNKEL (reference sequence). The CDR3 totals 15 residues. The DNA for the CDR3 is TGTGCCAGCAGCCAAGGAAGGAGCTCTGGAAACACCATATATTTT. It translates to CASSQGRSSGNTIYF.

The chain joins TRBV28 to TRBJ1-1, with TRBD1 identical over 9 bases. Trimming cost V 2 bases and J 3 bases; bases outside gene matches: 7. Germline CDR1 reads MDHEN; CDR2 reads SYDVKM. The CDR3 runs to 16 residues. The CDR3 DNA reads as TGTGCCAGCAGTTTAACGACAGGGGGTCTTCACACTGAAGCTTTCTTT. Translating gives CASSLTTGGLHTEAFF.

V usage is TRBV7-9 and J usage is TRBJ2-7; the match to TRBD2 covers 7 bases. The trim removed 1 base at V and 2 bases at J, leaving 8 bases unmatched. This CDR3 has 16 residues. The V gene's germline CDR1 is SEHNR and CDR2 FQNEAQ (reference sequence). The CDR3 DNA follows: TGTGCCAGCAGCTTAGTCGAGGGGAGGGCCCCCTACGAGCAGTACTTC. Amino acids: CASSLVEGRAPYEQYF.

A few counts support this clonotype. This sequence joins TRBV6-6 and TRBJ2-7; D is undetermined. Trimming removed 0 bases from V and 5 bases from J, with 11 bases in between. The CDR3 loop spans 14 amino acids. Germline assignment: CDR1 MNHNY and CDR2 SVGAGI (reference sequence). The CDR3 DNA sequence: TGTGCCAGCAGTTACTCGGGAAGTTCCAACGAGCAGTACTTC. Encoded protein: CASSYSGSSNEQYF.

This clonotype was detected a few times. DNA for the CDR3: TGTGCCAGCAGTTATTACCGGGACCCTGATACAGATACGCAGTATTTT. Translated: CASSYYRDPDTDTQYF. The chain combines TRBV27 with TRBJ2-3, with D perhaps matching TRBD1 or TRBD2 (5 bases each). CDR1 and CDR2 from the germline V gene are MNHEY and SMNVEV (reference sequence). V shed 4 bases and J shed 3 bases, with 17 bases lying between them. The length of the CDR3 is 16 residues.

This clonotype was detected many times. V usage is TRBV7-9 and J usage is TRBJ2-1; 10 nucleotides agree with TRBD2. The germline V gene encodes CDR1 SEHNR and CDR2 FQNEAQ (reference sequence). Trimming removed 5 bases from V and 7 bases from J; junction bases left unmatched: 8. This CDR3 has 15 amino acids. The CDR3 loop is CASSPGTSVLNEQFF. CDR3 bases: TGTGCCAGCAGCCCCGGGACTAGCGTCCTGAATGAGCAGTTCTTC.

This clonotype was counted only a few times. The rearrangement uses TRBV4-1 and TRBJ2-7; the D gene is possibly TRBD1 (5 bases). Germline values: CDR1 MGHRA, CDR2 YSYEKL. This CDR3 comprises 15 residues. Trimming left V 3 bases short and J 2 bases short, with 14 bases between. The chain's CDR3 is CASSHGPQGTYEQYF. Here the CDR3 DNA reads TGCGCCAGCAGCCACGGCCCCCAGGGAACCTACGAGCAGTACTTC.

The rearrangement links TRBV7-8 to TRBJ2-7, with a tentative D call TRBD2 (6 bases). CDR1 and CDR2 from the germline V gene are SGHVS and FQNEAQ. Trimming took 5 bases from V and 3 from J, leaving 17 bases between them. The CDR3 is 15 residues long. DNA for the CDR3: TGTGCCAGCAGCCCTATTGAGACTAGTTTCTACGAGCAGTACTTC. Amino acid sequence: CASSPIETSFYEQYF.

The V and J genes are TRBV10-3 and TRBJ2-1; 8 bases line up with TRBD1. Matching the DNA end better, TRBJ2-7 makes the J call doubtful. The CDR3 runs to 14 residues. Germline values: CDR1 ENHRY, CDR2 SYGVKD. The CDR3, as DNA: TGTGCCACCACGGGAACAGACAGGGGCCACGAGCAGTACTTC. Translation gives CATTGTDRGHEQYF.

The chain is built from TRBV27 and TRBJ2-5, with D possibly being TRBD1 (6 bases). The DNA end is a closer match to TRBJ2-7, so the J assignment may be wrong. CDR1 is MNHEY, CDR2 SMNVEV, per germline (reference sequence). The CDR3 consists of 15 residues. CDR3 coding DNA: TGTGCCAGCAGCCCAATCGACAGGCCCTCCTACGAGCAGTACTTC. Protein product: CASSPIDRPSYEQYF.

This clonotype was observed a few times. V is TRBV18 and J is TRBJ2-5; possibly TRBD2 for D (6 bases). Near its end, the DNA agrees better with TRBJ2-1, so the J call may be wrong. The CDR3 is made up of 13 amino acids. The germline V gene has CDR1 KGHSH and CDR2 LQKENI. The CDR3 DNA reads TGTGCCAGCTCACCAGTGGAGGGAAATGAGCAGTTCTTC. Translation: CASSPVEGNEQFF.